The present T cell receptor (beta chain) was sequenced within a study of identical twins. General study findings and limits: Twins' excess sharing was less marked for out-of-frame beta sequences. Abundant beta clonotypes from cord blood bore fewer insertions; memory repertoires lacked this pattern. The study found that models underestimated out-of-frame TCR alpha sharing in monozygotic twins.

The sample holds a few counts of this clonotype. Its matching antigen is unknown. A single record per CDR3 protein comes from TCRdb applying MiXCR to the 5' RACE reads. The sample contains hundreds of thousands of distinct CDR3 sequences, around a sixth of which appear only once. These data are also associated with another study on T cells expressing NK-cell markers. That investigation notes: Topping the CD3+CD56-NKG2C+ fraction as well were these clonotypes, in several donors.

This sequence originates from a woman aged 18-29 years in good health. Source material: PBMCs.

This chain's CDR3 is CASSRLGLALDTQYF. CDR3 DNA: TGTGCCAGCAGCCGCCTGGGACTAGCGCTCGATACGCAGTATTTT. V usage is TRBV6-1 and J usage is TRBJ2-3; the match to TRBD2 covers 10 bases. This CDR3 has 15 residues. V shed 6 bases, J shed 6 bases, and the junction held 9 bases outside the gene matches. Germline CDR1 MNHNS, CDR2 SASEGT.